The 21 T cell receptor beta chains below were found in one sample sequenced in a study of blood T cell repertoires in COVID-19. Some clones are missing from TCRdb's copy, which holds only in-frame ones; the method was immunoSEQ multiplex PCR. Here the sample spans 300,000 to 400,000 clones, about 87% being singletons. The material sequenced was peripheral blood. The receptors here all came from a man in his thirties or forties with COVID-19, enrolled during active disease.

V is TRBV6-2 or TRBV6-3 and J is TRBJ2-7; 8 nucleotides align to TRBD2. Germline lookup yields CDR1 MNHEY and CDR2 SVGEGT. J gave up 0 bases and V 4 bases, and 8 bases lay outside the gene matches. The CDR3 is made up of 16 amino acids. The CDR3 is CASSSAGAGDSYEQYF. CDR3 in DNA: TGTGCCAGCAGTTCCGCCGGAGCGGGGGACTCCTACGAGCAGTACTTC.

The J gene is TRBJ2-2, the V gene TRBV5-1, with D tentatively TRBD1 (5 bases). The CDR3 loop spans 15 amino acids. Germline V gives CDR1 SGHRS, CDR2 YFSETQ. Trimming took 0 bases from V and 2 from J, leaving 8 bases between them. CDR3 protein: CASSLGQGNTGELFF. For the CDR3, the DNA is TGCGCCAGCAGCTTGGGGCAGGGTAACACCGGGGAGCTGTTTTTT.

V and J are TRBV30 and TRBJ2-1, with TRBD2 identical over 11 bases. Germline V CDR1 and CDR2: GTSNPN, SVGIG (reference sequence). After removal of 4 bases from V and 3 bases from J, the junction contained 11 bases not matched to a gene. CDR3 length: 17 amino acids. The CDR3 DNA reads TGTGCCTGGACCCCGTCCGGGACTAGCGGATTCTACAATGAGCAGTTCTTC. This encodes CAWTPSGTSGFYNEQFF.

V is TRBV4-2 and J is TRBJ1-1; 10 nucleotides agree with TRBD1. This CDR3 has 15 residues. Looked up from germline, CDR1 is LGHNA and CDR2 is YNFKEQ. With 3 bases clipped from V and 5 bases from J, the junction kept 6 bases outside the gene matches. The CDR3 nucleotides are TGTGCCAGCAGCCAGGGGACAGGGGTTGATACTGAAGCTTTCTTT. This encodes CASSQGTGVDTEAFF.

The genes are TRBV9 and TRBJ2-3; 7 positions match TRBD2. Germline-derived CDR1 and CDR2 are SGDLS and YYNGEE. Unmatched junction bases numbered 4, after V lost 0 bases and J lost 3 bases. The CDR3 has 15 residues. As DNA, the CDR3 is TGTGCCAGCAGCGTAGCCGGGGGAGGGACAGATACGCAGTATTTT. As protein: CASSVAGGGTDTQYF.

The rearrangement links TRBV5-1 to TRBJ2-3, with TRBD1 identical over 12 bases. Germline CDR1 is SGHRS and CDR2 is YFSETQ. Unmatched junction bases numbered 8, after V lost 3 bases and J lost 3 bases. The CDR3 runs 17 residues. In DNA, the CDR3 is TGCGCCAGCAGCTCCCTTGGGACAGGGGGCGCGACAGATACGCAGTATTTT. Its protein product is CASSSLGTGGATDTQYF. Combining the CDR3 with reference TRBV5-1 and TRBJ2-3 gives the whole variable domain KAGVTQTPRYLIKTRGQQVTLSCSPISGHRSVSWYQQTPGQGLQFLFEYFSETQRNKGNFPGRFSGRQFSNSRSEMNVSTLELGDSALYLCASSSLGTGGATDTQYFGPGTRLTVL.

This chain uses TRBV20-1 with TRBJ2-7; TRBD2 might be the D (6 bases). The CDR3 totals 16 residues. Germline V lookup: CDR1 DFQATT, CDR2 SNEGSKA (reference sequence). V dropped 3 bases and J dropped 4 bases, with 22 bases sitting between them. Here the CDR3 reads CSASPLGTQGSYEQYF. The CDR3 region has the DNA TGCAGTGCTAGTCCCCTTGGGACTCAAGGGTCTTACGAGCAGTACTTC.

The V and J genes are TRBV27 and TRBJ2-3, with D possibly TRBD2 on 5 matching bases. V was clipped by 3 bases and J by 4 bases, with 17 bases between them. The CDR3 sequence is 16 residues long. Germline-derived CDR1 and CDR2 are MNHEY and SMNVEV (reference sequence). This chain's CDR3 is CASSLGSLVGADTQYF. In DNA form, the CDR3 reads TGTGCCAGCAGTTTGGGGAGCCTCGTGGGCGCAGATACGCAGTATTTT.

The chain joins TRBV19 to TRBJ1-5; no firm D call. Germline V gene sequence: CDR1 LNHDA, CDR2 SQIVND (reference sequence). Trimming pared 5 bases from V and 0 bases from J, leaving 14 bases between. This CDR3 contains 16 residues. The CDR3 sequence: CASSPGQPYSNQPQHF. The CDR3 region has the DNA TGTGCCAGTAGTCCGGGTCAGCCCTATAGCAATCAGCCCCAGCATTTT.

The CDR3 nucleotides read TGTGCCAGCAGTGAGGGCCCGGGACTAGCCTCCTACGAGCAGTACTTC. Protein: CASSEGPGLASYEQYF. The rearrangement uses TRBV2 and TRBJ2-7; 9 bases fit TRBD2. Germline V lookup: CDR1 SNHLY, CDR2 FYNNEI. CDR3 length: 16 residues. V was clipped by 3 bases and J by 0 bases; unmatched bases: 6.

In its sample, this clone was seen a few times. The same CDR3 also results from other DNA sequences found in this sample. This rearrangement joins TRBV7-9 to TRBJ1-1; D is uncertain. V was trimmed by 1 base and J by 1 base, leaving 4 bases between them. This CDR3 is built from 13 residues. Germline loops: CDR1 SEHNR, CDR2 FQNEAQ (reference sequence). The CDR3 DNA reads TGTGCCAGCAGCTTAGGTCAGAACACTGAAGCTTTCTTT. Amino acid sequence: CASSLGQNTEAFF.

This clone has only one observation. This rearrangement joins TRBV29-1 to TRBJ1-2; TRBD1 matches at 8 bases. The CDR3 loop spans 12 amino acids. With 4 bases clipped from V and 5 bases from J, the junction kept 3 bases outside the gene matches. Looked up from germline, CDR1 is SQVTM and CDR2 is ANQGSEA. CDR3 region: CSVGNRGYGYTF. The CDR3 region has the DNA TGCAGCGTTGGAAACAGGGGGTATGGCTACACCTTC.

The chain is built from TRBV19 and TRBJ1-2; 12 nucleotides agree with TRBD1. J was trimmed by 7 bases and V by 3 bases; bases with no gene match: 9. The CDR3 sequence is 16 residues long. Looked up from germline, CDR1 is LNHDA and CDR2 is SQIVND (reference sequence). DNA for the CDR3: TGTGCCAGTAGTATCCTAAAGGGACAGGGGGCTAGTGGCTACACCTTC. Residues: CASSILKGQGASGYTF.

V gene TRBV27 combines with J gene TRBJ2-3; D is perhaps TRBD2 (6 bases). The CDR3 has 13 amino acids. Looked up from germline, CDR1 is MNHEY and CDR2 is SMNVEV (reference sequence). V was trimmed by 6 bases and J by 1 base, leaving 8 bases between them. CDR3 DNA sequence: TGTGCCAGCAGATCTAGCGGCACAGATACGCAGTATTTT. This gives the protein CASRSSGTDTQYF.

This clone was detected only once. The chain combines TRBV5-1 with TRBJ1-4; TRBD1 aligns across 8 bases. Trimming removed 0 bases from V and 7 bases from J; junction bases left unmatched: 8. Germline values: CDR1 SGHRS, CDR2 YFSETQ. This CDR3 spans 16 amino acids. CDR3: CASSLAPTGGAEKLFF. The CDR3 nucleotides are TGCGCCAGCAGCTTGGCCCCTACAGGGGGGGCTGAAAAACTGTTTTTT.

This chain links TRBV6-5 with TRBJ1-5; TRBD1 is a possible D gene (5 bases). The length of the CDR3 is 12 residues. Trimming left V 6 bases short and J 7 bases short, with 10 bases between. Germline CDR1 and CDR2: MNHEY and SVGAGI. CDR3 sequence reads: CASRGPNQPQHF. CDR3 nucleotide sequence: TGTGCCAGCAGGGGGCCCAACCAGCCCCAGCATTTT.

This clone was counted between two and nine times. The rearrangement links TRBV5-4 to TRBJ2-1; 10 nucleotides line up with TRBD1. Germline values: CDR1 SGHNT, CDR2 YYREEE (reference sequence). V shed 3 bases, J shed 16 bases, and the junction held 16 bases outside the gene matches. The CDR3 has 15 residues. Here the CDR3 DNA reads TGTGCCAGCAGCTCCCCGGGACAGGGGCTGTCTGGAAAATTCTTC. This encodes CASSSPGQGLSGKFF. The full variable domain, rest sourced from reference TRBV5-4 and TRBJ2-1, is ETGVTQSPTHLIKTRGQQVTLRCSSQSGHNTVSWYQQALGQGPQFIFQYYREEENGRGNFPPRFSGLQFPNYSSELNVNALELDDSALYLCASSSPGQGLSGKFFGPGTRLTVL.

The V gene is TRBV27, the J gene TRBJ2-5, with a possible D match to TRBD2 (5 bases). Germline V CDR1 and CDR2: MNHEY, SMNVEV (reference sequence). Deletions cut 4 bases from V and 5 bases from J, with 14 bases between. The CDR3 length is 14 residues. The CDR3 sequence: CASSSPSRGETQYF. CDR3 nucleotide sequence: TGTGCCAGCAGTTCTCCTTCGAGAGGGGAGACCCAGTACTTC.

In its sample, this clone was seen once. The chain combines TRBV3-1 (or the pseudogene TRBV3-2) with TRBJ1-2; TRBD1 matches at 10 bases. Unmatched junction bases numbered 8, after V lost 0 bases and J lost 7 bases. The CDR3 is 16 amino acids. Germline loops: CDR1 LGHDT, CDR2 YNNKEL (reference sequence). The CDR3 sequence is CASSQDTPGQGGGYTF. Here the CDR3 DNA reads TGTGCCAGCAGCCAAGATACCCCCGGACAGGGGGGTGGCTACACCTTC.

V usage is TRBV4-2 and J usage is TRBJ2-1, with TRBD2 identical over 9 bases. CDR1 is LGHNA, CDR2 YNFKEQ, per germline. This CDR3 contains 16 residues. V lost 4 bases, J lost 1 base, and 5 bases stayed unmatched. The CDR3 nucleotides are TGTGCCAGCAGCCGAGCGGGAGGTGGTTCCTACAATGAGCAGTTCTTC. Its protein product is CASSRAGGGSYNEQFF.

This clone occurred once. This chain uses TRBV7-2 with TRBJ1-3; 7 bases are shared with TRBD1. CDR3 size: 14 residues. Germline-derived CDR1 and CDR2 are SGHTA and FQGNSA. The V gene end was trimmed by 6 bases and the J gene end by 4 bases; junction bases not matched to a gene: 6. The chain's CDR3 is CASSRQGSGNTIYF. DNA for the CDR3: TGTGCCAGCAGTCGACAGGGATCAGGAAACACCATATATTTT.